This T cell receptor beta chain originates from a study of blood T cells in healthy people across ages. Overall study findings and caveats: Unknown donor CMV status possibly confounded expanded clonotype changes.

As concerns this clonotype: Antigen unknown. A single base separates this from a much larger clone, so it may be a read error.

Each individual donor underwent a draw of about 9.1 milliliters of peripheral blood. The V gene lost 2 bases and the J gene lost 11 bases, with 13 bases spanning the gap. This CDR3 has 14 residues. Germline CDR1 MNHNS, CDR2 SASEGT. Primers used in a second PCR of roughly 6 to 11 cycles were a sample-barcoded 5' primer and a J-beta primer mix. TCRdb re-derived calls from the 5' RACE reads in MiXCR, one entry per CDR3 protein. In the table there are about 650,000 distinct CDR3 sequences, 32% of which are singletons. The sequence was obtained from a woman at least 80 years old in good health. V and J are TRBV6-1 and TRBJ1-6, with a weak D call TRBD1 (6 bases). The sample consisted of blood. As DNA, the CDR3 is TGTGCCAGCAGTGAAAGGGGGAGTGGTCCACCCCTCCACTTT. This codes for CASSERGSGPPLHF.